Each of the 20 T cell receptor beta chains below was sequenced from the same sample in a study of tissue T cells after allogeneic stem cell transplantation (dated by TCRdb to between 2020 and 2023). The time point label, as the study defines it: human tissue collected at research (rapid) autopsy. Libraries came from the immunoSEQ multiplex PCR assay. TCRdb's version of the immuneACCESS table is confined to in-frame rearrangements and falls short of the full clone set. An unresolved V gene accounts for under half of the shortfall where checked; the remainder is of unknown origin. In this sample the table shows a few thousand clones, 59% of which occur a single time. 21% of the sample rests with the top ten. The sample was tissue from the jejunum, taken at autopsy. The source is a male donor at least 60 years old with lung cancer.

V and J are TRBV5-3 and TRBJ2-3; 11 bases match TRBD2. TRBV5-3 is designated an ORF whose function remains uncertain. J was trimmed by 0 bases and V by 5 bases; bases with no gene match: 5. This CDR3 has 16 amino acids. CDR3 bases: TGTGCCAGAAGATTCTTAGCGGGGGGGAGCACAGATACGCAGTATTTT. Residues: CARRFLAGGSTDTQYF.

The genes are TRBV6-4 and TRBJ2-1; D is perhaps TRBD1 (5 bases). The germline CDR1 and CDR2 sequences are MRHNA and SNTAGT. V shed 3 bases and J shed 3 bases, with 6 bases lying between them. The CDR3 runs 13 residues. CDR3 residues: CASSEDSYNEQFF. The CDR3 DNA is TGTGCCAGCAGTGAAGACAGCTACAATGAGCAGTTCTTC.

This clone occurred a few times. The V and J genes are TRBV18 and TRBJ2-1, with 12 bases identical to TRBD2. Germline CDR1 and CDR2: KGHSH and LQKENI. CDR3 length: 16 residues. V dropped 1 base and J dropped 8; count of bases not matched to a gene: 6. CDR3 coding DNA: TGTGCCAGCTCACCACTCCTAGCGGGGGGGATAGATGAGCAGTTCTTC. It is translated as CASSPLLAGGIDEQFF.

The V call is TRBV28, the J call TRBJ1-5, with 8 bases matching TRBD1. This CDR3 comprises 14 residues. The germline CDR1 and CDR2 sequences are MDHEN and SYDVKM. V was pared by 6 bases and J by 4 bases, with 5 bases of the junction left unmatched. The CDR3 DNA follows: TGTGCCAGCAGCTCGACAGGGGAGAATCAGCCCCAGCATTTT. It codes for CASSSTGENQPQHF.

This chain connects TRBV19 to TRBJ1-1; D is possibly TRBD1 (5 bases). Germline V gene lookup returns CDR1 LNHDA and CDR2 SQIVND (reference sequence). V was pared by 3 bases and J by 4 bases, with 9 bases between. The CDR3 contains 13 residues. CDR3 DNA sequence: TGTGCCAGTAGTATGAGGGGAACCACTGAAGCTTTCTTT. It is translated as CASSMRGTTEAFF.

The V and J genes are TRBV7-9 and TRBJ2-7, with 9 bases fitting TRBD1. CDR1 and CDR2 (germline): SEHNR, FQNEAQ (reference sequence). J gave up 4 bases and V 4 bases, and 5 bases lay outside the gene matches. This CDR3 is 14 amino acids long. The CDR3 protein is CASSSTGGAYEQYF. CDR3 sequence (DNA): TGTGCCAGCAGCTCAACAGGGGGCGCGTACGAGCAGTACTTC. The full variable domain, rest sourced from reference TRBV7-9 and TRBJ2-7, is DTGVSQNPRHKITKRGQNVTFRCDPISEHNRLYWYRQTLGQGPEFLTYFQNEAQLEKSRLLSDRFSAERPKGSFSTLEIQRTEQGDSAMYLCASSSTGGAYEQYFGPGTRLTVT.

DNA for the CDR3: TGTGCCTGGAAACTAGCGGGATTGGATACGCAGTATTTT. It is translated as CAWKLAGLDTQYF. V is TRBV30 and J is TRBJ2-3, with 10 bases aligning to TRBD2. CDR1 and CDR2 from the germline V gene are GTSNPN and SVGIG (reference sequence). J was trimmed by 6 bases and V by 4 bases; bases with no gene match: 4. This CDR3 comprises 13 residues.

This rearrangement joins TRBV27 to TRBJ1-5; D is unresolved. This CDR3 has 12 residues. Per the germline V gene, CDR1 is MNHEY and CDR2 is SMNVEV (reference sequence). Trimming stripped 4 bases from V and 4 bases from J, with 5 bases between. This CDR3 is CASSYQNQPQHF. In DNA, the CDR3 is TGTGCCAGCAGTTACCAGAATCAGCCCCAGCATTTT.

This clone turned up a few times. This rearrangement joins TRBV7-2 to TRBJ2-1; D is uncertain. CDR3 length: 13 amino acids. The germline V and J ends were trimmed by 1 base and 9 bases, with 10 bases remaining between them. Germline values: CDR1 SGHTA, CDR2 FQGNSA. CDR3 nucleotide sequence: TGTGCCAGCAGCTTAGGTCCGGGTGGTGAGCAGTTCTTC. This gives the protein CASSLGPGGEQFF.

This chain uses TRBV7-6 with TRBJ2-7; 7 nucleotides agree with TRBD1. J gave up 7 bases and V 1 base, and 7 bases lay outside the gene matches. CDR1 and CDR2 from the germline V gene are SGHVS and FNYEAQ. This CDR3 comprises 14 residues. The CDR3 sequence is CASSLDDRVTEQYF. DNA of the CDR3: TGTGCCAGCAGCTTAGACGACAGGGTGACAGAGCAGTACTTC.

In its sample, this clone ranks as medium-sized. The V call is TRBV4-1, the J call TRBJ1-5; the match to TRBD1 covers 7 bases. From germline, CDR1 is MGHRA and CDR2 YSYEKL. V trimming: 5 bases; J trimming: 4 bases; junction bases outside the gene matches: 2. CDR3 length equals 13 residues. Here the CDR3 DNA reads TGCGCCAGCAGCGGGACAGCAAATCAGCCCCAGCATTTT. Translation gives CASSGTANQPQHF.

CDR3: CASIMTGGFTEAFF. DNA of the CDR3: TGTGCCAGCATAATGACAGGGGGCTTCACTGAAGCTTTCTTT. The V and J genes are TRBV27 and TRBJ1-1; TRBD1 agrees at 10 bases. Germline trimming cut 7 bases from V and 4 bases from J; bases unmatched to any gene: 6. Germline CDR1 and CDR2: MNHEY and SMNVEV (reference sequence). The CDR3 is 14 amino acids.

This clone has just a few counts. This chain's CDR3 is CASSLYSSGGTDTQYF. The CDR3, as DNA: TGTGCCAGCAGCTTATATTCTAGCGGGGGCACAGATACGCAGTATTTT. The V and J genes are TRBV7-2 and TRBJ2-3; 9 bases agree with TRBD2. V lost 2 bases and J lost 1; bases outside the gene matches: 4. The CDR3 runs to 16 residues. CDR1 and CDR2 from the germline V gene are SGHTA and FQGNSA.

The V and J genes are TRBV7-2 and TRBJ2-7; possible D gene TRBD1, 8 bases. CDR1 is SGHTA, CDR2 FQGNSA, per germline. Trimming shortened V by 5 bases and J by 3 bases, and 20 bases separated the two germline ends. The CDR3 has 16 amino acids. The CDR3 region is CASSRNAQGGIYEQYF. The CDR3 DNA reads TGTGCCAGCAGCCGTAACGCACAGGGGGGGATCTACGAGCAGTACTTC.

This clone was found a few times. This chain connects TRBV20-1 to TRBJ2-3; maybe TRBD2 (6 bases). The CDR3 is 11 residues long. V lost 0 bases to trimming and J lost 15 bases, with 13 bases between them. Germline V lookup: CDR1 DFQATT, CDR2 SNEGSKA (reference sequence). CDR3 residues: CSARDEGLKYF. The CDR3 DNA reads TGCAGTGCTAGAGATGAGGGACTGAAATATTTT.

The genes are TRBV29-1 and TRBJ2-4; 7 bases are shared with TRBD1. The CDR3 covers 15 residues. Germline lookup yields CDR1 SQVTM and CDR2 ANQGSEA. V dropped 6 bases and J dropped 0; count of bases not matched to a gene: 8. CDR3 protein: CSVAGTEIAKNIQYF. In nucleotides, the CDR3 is TGCAGCGTGGCCGGGACAGAGATAGCCAAAAACATTCAGTACTTC.

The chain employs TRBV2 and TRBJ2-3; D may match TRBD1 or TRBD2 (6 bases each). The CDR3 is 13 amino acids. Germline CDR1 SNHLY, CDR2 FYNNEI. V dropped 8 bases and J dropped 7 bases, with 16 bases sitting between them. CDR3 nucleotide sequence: TGTGCCAGCGGATCTCTAGGGGGGTATACGCAGTATTTT. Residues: CASGSLGGYTQYF.

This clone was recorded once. The CDR3 spells CASSPSGVWTEAFF. The DNA of the CDR3 is TGTGCCAGCAGCCCTTCAGGGGTTTGGACTGAAGCTTTCTTT. This rearrangement joins TRBV3-1 (or the pseudogene TRBV3-2) to TRBJ1-1; D may be TRBD1 (6 bases). Trimming took 4 bases from V and 5 from J, leaving 14 bases between them. The CDR3 is made up of 14 amino acids. The germline V gene encodes CDR1 LGHDT and CDR2 YNNKEL (reference sequence).

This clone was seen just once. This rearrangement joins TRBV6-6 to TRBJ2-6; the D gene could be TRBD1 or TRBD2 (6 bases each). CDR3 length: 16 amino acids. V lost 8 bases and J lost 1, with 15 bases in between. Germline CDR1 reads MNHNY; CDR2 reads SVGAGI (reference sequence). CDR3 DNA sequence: TGTGCCAGCTCTGCAGGGGAGGTTTCTGGGGCCAACGTCCTGACTTTC. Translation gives CASSAGEVSGANVLTF.

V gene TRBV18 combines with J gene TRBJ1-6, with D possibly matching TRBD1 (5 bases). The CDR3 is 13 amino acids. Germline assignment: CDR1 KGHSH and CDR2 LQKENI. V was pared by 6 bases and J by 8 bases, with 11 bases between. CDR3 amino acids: CASSGQSDSPLHF. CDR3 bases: TGTGCCAGCTCCGGACAAAGCGATTCACCCCTCCACTTT.